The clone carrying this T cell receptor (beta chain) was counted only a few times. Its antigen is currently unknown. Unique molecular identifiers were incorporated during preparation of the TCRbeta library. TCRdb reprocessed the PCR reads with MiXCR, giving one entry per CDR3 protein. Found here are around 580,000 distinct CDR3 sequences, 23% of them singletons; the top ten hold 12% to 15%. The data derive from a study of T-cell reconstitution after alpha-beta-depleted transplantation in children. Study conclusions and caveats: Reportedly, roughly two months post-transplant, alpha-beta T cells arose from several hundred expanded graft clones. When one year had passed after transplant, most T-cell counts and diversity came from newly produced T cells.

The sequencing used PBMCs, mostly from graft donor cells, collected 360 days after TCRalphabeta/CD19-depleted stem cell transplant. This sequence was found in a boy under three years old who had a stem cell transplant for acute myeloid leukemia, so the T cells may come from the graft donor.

The CDR3 DNA reads TGTGCCAGCAGCTCAGGGATCGGGGCTGAAGCTTTCTTT. Translating it yields CASSSGIGAEAFF. The chain links TRBV7-8 to TRBJ1-1, with a possible D match to TRBD1 (5 bases). The V gene lost 4 bases and the J gene lost 6 bases, with 12 bases spanning the gap. There are 13 residues in the CDR3. Per the germline V gene, CDR1 is SGHVS and CDR2 is FQNEAQ.